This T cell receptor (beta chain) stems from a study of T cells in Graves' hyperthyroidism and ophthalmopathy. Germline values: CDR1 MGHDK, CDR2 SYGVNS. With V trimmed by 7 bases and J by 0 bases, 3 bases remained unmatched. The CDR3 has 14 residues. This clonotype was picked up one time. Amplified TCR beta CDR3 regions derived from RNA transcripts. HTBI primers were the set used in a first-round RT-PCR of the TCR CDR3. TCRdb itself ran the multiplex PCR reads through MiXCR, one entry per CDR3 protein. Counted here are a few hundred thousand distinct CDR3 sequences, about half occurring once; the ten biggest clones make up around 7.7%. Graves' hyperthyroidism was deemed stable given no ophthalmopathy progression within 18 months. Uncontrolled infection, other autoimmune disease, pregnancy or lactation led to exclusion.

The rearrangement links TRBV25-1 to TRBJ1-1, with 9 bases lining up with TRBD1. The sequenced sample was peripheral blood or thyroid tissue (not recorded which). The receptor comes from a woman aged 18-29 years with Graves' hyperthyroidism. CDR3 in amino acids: CASKGQGMNTEAFF. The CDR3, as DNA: TGTGCCAGCAAGGGACAGGGAATGAACACTGAAGCTTTCTTT.